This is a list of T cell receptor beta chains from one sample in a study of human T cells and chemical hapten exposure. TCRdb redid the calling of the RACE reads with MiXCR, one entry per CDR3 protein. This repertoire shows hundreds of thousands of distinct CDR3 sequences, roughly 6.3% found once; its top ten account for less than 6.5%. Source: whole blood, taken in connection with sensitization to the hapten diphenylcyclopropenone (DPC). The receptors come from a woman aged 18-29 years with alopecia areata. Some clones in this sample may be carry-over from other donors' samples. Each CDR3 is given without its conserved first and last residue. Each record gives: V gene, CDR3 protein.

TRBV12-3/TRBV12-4	ASSLPLSDTQY
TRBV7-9	ASSLGGLDYEQY
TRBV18	ASSEDSRAQY
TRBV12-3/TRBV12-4	ASRGGENTEAF
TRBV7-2	ASSLAYETQY
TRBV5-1	ASSLPAPGTEAF
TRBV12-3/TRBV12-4	ASRPGTGVEKLF
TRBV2	ASRPATSGGTDTQY
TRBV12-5	ASGFLTRSYNSPLH
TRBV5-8	ASSFPHRAGHQPQH
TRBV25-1	ASSSGDSYNSPLH
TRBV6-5	ASSYVGRDYEQY
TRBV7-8	ASSLWTGQDEQF
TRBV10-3	AMRGSYNEQF
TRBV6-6	ASSYGQGPFGYT
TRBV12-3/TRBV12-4	ASSRMAGANVLT
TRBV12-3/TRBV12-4	ASSLRREVQPQH
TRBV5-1	ASSLDSPIHGYT
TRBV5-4	ASSFLYNEQF
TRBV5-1	ASSLARTGGDRGLHRRRGDTQY
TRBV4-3	ASSQELAGEQY
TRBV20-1	SARDGGEQESYEQY
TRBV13	ASSLAGIYEQY
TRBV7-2	ASRPISGGETQY
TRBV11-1	ASSRLLTGTYEQY
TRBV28	ASSFRENSNQPQH
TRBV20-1	SARHGGGFYEQY
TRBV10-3	ASRLAGGNEQF
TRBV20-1	SARTSGGYNEQF
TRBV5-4	ASSLPLGADTQY
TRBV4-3	ASSQGTGGRGYT
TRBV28	ASSFGDKRSNEQF
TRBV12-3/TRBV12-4	ASSLWTLTGAQY
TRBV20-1	SAGTGGEQY
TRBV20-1	SAPLRGEAEAF
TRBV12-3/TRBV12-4	ASRKAGGGRELF
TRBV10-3	ATWQGARAEAF
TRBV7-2	ASSLDHSGANVLT
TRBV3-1	ASSQEGEGHEQY
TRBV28	ASSIGQINSPLH
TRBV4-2	ASSQEGGESYEQY
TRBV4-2	ASSLQGRGLSGANVLT
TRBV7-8	ASSLGLNRGNYGYT
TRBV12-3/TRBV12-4	ASSLNIGGGPKETQY
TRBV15	ATSRDRGTGDTGELF
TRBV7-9	ASTVGGFSEAF
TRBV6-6	ASSYNPSGGGDTQY
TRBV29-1	SVAGDEQF
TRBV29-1	SVEEGINQPQH
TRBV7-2	ASRETNTQY
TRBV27	ASSFAGRNEQY
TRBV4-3	ASSQDALTGGSNEQF
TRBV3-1	ASSQTRSSGAGELF
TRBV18	ASSPEVELF
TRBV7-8	ASSPRARGGSYSNQPQH